Below, one T cell receptor beta chain is given with its context. The antigen remains undetermined. This is likely a read error, given that the CDR3 carries no conserved phenylalanine or tryptophan at its end. This entry is derived from a study of tumor-infiltrating lymphocytes in primary liver carcinoma. Findings and caveats of the study: Found in all five tumor regions were only about 8-25% of top clones.

Unmatched junction bases numbered 7, after V lost 6 bases and J lost 5 bases. CDR1 is WSHSY, CDR2 SAAADI, per germline. CDR3 length: 15 amino acids. Joint extraction of RNA and DNA used about 17-30 mg of bulk tissue that was unsorted. TCR beta cDNA was prepared out of roughly 0.45 ug total RNA by means of a constant-region primer. Sequencing libraries for TCR beta derived from three nested multiplex PCR rounds that used slightly modified ARM-PCR. It was with TRBV1-TRBV30 forward primers and a C-beta reverse primer that the first two PCR rounds were run, at roughly 10 cycles each. MiXCR was run by TCRdb on the multiplex PCR reads, yielding one entry per CDR3 protein. The table shows 70,000 to 95,000 distinct CDR3 sequences, with approximately 74% occurring only once.

The clonotype comes from a middle-aged man with primary liver carcinoma and hepatitis B virus infection. This chain connects TRBV10-2 to TRBJ2-7; 13 positions match TRBD2. Sequenced input: liver tumor tissue from sampling region 4. As to subset: tumor region T4, right-lateral pole. The chain's CDR3 is CASSHGLAGEDEQYL. CDR3 in DNA: TGCGCCAGCAGCCATGGACTAGCGGGAGAAGACGAGCAGTACCTT.